The entry below describes one T cell receptor (beta chain). This entry is derived from a study of control samples from healthy donors and cancer patients. Germline-derived CDR1 and CDR2 are SGDLS and YYNGEE. V shed 3 bases and J shed 5 bases, with 18 bases lying between them. The CDR3 covers 16 residues. Assay: immunoSEQ multiplex PCR; the TCRdb copy retains only in-frame clones and omits some. The data show roughly 370,000 clones, with 80% to 95% seen just once and 5% to 7% held by the top ten. The gene calls are TRBV9 and TRBJ2-1; D might be TRBD2 (7 bases). This receptor was obtained from a man aged 40-49 years with head and neck cancer. The sequencing input was PBMCs. The CDR3 nucleotides read TGTGCCAGCAGCGCTGTTCCGGGGGGCCTAGACAATGAGCAGTTCTTC. It translates to CASSAVPGGLDNEQFF.